These T cell receptor beta chains were read from a single sample in a study of blood T cell repertoires in COVID-19. The repertoire was sequenced with immunoSEQ multiplex PCR; TCRdb's copy has only in-frame clones and lacks some. The sample lists some 150,000 clones; about 85% were seen once. Sequenced sample: peripheral blood. These receptors were obtained from a woman in her 70s with COVID-19, enrolled during active disease. CDR3s include the opening cysteine and the closing phenylalanine or tryptophan. A D gene is named only where the DNA matches it firmly. Where a row states a size, it is once, few, many or the class of an expanded clone; other rows omit it.

TRBJ1-2 TRBV7-2 few TRBD1 CASSPVGQGSYTF TGTGCCAGCAGTCCGGTAGGACAGGGATCCTACACCTTC
TRBJ2-2 TRBV7-6 - TRBD1 CASSSRTGETSGELFF TGTGCCAGCAGCTCAAGGACAGGGGAGACATCCGGGGAGCTGTTTTTT
TRBJ1-2 TRBV5-4 few - CASRTGFYGYTF TGTGCCAGCAGGACAGGCTTCTATGGCTACACCTTC
TRBJ2-7 TRBV14 - TRBD1 CASSQVVPGGRYEQYF TGTGCCAGCAGCCAAGTTGTCCCAGGGGGACGCTACGAGCAGTACTTC
TRBJ1-2 TRBV9 - - CASSVAGNQNYGYTF TGTGCCAGCAGCGTGGCAGGAAATCAAAACTATGGCTACACCTTC
TRBJ1-4 TRBV5-1 - - CASTFQGSPNEKLFF TGCGCCAGCACCTTTCAGGGATCCCCTAATGAAAAACTGTTTTTT
TRBJ1-2 TRBV19 - - CASSLRTARVNGYTF TGTGCCAGTAGTTTGCGGACAGCCAGGGTTAATGGCTACACCTTC
TRBJ1-4 TRBV19 once - CASMNRATNEKLFF TGTGCCAGTATGAACAGGGCTACTAATGAAAAACTGTTTTTT
TRBJ1-2 TRBV2 - - CASSEGHSYTF TGTGCCAGCAGTGAGGGGCACAGCTACACCTTC
TRBJ1-2 TRBV18 - - CASSPREFIGYTF TGTGCCAGCTCACCAAGGGAGTTTATCGGCTACACCTTC
TRBJ2-7 TRBV5-4 - - CASSFGQLPYEQYF TGTGCCAGCAGCTTCGGACAGCTACCCTACGAGCAGTACTTC
TRBJ2-3 TRBV10-1 - TRBD2 CASSESGGESSGESDTQYF TGCGCCAGCAGTGAGTCGGGGGGAGAGTCCAGCGGGGAATCAGATACGCAGTATTTT